The 25 T cell receptor beta chains presented below share a single source sample, sequenced in a study of blood T cell repertoires in COVID-19 (dated by TCRdb to the early 2020s). Library prep was done by the immunoSEQ multiplex PCR assay. TCRdb obtained this table from immuneACCESS and retained in-frame rearrangements with V and J assigned. These tables miss some clones; where compared with another copy, unresolved V genes account for less than half of the shortfall, and the remainder is unexplained. This sample has 450,000 or so clones in its table, and approximately 90% of those were observed once. The ten largest clones capture 0.75% to 0.85% of the sample. Sequenced: peripheral blood. Receptor source: a man younger than 35 with COVID-19, enrolled during active disease.

This chain joins TRBV11-2 and TRBJ1-3; 7 nucleotides agree with TRBD1. CDR3 length: 17 residues. V gave up 4 bases and J gave up 1 base; unmatched junction bases: 10. The germline CDR1 and CDR2 sequences are SGHAT and FQNNGV. CDR3 bases: TGTGCCAGCAGCTATATAAAGGGACAGACGTCTGGAAACACCATATATTTT. Protein sequence: CASSYIKGQTSGNTIYF.

The chain couples TRBV6-6 to TRBJ1-6; 7 nucleotides line up with TRBD1. This CDR3 comprises 16 residues. Per the germline V gene, CDR1 is MNHNY and CDR2 is SVGAGI (reference sequence). Trimming removed 6 bases from V and 8 bases from J; junction bases left unmatched: 13. This chain's CDR3 is CASSTRTGQPYSPLHF. CDR3 nucleotide sequence: TGTGCCAGCAGCACCCGGACAGGTCAACCCTATTCACCCCTCCACTTT.

This sequence joins TRBV27 and TRBJ1-5; 9 positions agree with TRBD1. V was clipped by 8 bases and J by 5 bases; unmatched bases: 10. Germline assignment: CDR1 MNHEY and CDR2 SMNVEV (reference sequence). This CDR3 has 15 amino acids. The CDR3: CASATGTGWDQPQHF. The CDR3 nucleotides read TGTGCCAGCGCGACTGGGACAGGGTGGGATCAGCCCCAGCATTTT.

The chain uses TRBV20-1 and TRBJ2-4; D uncertain. CDR3 length: 13 amino acids. CDR1 DFQATT and CDR2 SNEGSKA come from the germline V gene (reference sequence). The V and J ends lost 3 bases and 0 bases respectively, with 6 bases between them. CDR3 DNA: TGCAGTGCTAGTTCCGTAGCCAAAAACATTCAGTACTTC. Protein product: CSASSVAKNIQYF.

Only one count was recorded for this clone. CDR3 bases: TGTGCCAGCAGCCCTAGACCCGGGACAGGGACTTATGGCTACACCTTC. It yields the protein CASSPRPGTGTYGYTF. This chain links TRBV7-9 with TRBJ1-2; 9 nucleotides align to TRBD1. CDR3 size: 16 residues. The V gene's germline CDR1 is SEHNR and CDR2 FQNEAQ (reference sequence). Trimming took 5 bases from V and 5 from J; bases not matched to a gene: 12.

The rearrangement uses TRBV24-1 and TRBJ2-3, with TRBD2 matching over 10 bases. Looked up from germline, CDR1 is KGHDR and CDR2 is SFDVKD. Trimming took 2 bases from V and 4 from J; bases not matched to a gene: 8. The CDR3 covers 17 residues. The CDR3 sequence: CATSDSKRGGLSDTQYF. CDR3 nucleotide sequence: TGTGCCACCAGTGATTCAAAGCGGGGGGGCCTCTCAGATACGCAGTATTTT.

The rearrangement joins TRBV5-4 to TRBJ2-2, with TRBD2 matching 11 bases. The CDR3 sequence is 15 residues long. V shed 2 bases and J 3 bases; nucleotides not matched to a gene: 0. Germline CDR1 reads SGHNT; CDR2 reads YYREEE (reference sequence). The CDR3 is CASSFSGGDTGELFF. DNA for the CDR3: TGTGCCAGCAGCTTTAGCGGGGGGGACACCGGGGAGCTGTTTTTT.

The rearrangement uses TRBV3-1 (or the pseudogene TRBV3-2) and TRBJ2-2, with D unresolved. The germline gives CDR1 LGHDT, CDR2 YNNKEL (reference sequence). This CDR3 region has 15 residues. V was shortened by 5 bases and J by 1 base, with 11 bases between the two germline ends. CDR3 in amino acids: CASSGRVRNTGELFF. CDR3 DNA sequence: TGTGCCAGCAGCGGCCGGGTACGGAACACCGGGGAGCTGTTTTTT.

This clone came up once. The J gene is TRBJ2-7, the V gene TRBV14; 9 bases are a match to TRBD2. Germline CDR1 reads SGHDN; CDR2 reads FVKESK. The CDR3 is made up of 15 amino acids. With V trimmed by 0 bases and J by 5 bases, 5 bases remained unmatched. CDR3 sequence reads: CASSQELIAGDEQYF. The CDR3 DNA follows: TGTGCCAGCAGCCAAGAGCTGATAGCGGGAGACGAGCAGTACTTC. Drawing the rest from reference TRBV14 and TRBJ2-7, the complete variable domain is EAGVTQFPSHSVIEKGQTVTLRCDPISGHDNLYWYRRVMGKEIKFLLHFVKESKQDESGMPNNRFLAERTGGTYSTLKVQPAELEDSGVYFCASSQELIAGDEQYFGPGTRLTVT.

This chain uses TRBV25-1 with TRBJ2-7; 7 bases agree with TRBD1. V was pared by 3 bases and J by 0 bases, with 2 bases of the junction left unmatched. The CDR3 has 14 amino acids. Germline-derived CDR1 and CDR2 are MGHDK and SYGVNS. The CDR3 sequence: CASSDRGYSYEQYF. In DNA form, the CDR3 reads TGTGCCAGCAGTGACAGGGGGTACTCCTACGAGCAGTACTTC.

This clone was counted once. The chain recombines TRBV3-1 (or the pseudogene TRBV3-2) with TRBJ2-7; D is undetermined. The CDR3 sequence is 14 residues long. The V and J ends lost 1 base and 6 bases respectively, with 13 bases between them. Looked up from germline, CDR1 is LGHDT and CDR2 is YNNKEL (reference sequence). The CDR3 protein is CASSQAAGLSEQYF. CDR3 bases: TGTGCCAGCAGCCAAGCGGCAGGTTTGTCCGAGCAGTACTTC.

The chain employs TRBV25-1 and TRBJ1-6; D may be TRBD1 (6 bases). The germline V and J ends were trimmed by 6 bases and 7 bases, with 7 bases remaining between them. The length of the CDR3 is 12 residues. In germline, CDR1 is MGHDK, CDR2 SYGVNS. As DNA, the CDR3 is TGTGCCAGCAGGGACAGAAATTCACCCCTCCACTTT. Its translation: CASRDRNSPLHF. Using reference TRBV25-1 and TRBJ1-6 for the parts outside the CDR3, the full variable domain is EADIYQTPRYLVIGTGKKITLECSQTMGHDKMYWYQQDPGMELHLIHYSYGVNSTEKGDLSSESTVSRIRTEHFPLTLESARPSHTSQYLCASRDRNSPLHFGNGTRLTVT.

V gene TRBV4-2 combines with J gene TRBJ2-1; D may be TRBD2 (5 bases). This CDR3 is built from 15 residues. V gave up 3 bases and J gave up 6 bases, with 15 bases separating them. In germline, CDR1 is LGHNA, CDR2 YNFKEQ. The CDR3 coding sequence is TGTGCCAGCAGCCAGCCGGGAAAAGGCGGCAATGAGCAGTTCTTC. It is translated as CASSQPGKGGNEQFF.

The V gene is TRBV5-8, the J gene TRBJ1-1; D is undetermined. Trimming removed 3 bases from V and 2 bases from J, with 8 bases in between. CDR3 size: 13 residues. Looked up from germline, CDR1 is SGHTS and CDR2 is YDEGEE. The CDR3: CASSSDTNTEAFF. The DNA of the CDR3 is TGTGCCAGCAGCTCAGACACTAACACTGAAGCTTTCTTT.

The chain recombines TRBV24-1 with TRBJ2-1, with 11 bases that match TRBD2. V lost 4 bases and J lost 8; bases outside the gene matches: 9. The CDR3 runs to 16 residues. Germline V gene lookup returns CDR1 KGHDR and CDR2 SFDVKD. Here the CDR3 reads CATSDPSGRTLDEQFF. CDR3 DNA sequence: TGTGCCACCAGTGACCCTAGCGGGAGGACCTTGGATGAGCAGTTCTTC.

A few counts support this clone. The chain uses TRBV11-2 and TRBJ2-3; 13 positions agree with TRBD2. Germline CDR1 is SGHAT and CDR2 is FQNNGV. The V and J ends lost 4 bases and 7 bases, in that order; junction bases with no gene match: 8. The CDR3 consists of 16 residues. CDR3 DNA: TGTGCCAGCAGCTCCACACTAGCGGGGGGGTCAAATACGCAGTATTTT. Translated: CASSSTLAGGSNTQYF.

The chain employs TRBV7-8 and TRBJ1-6; D remains ambiguous. CDR3 size: 13 residues. The germline CDR1 and CDR2 sequences are SGHVS and FQNEAQ. The CDR3, as DNA: TGTGCGGGGAGTTACTCCTATAATTCACCCCTCCACTTT. Translating it yields CAGSYSYNSPLHF. Filled out from reference TRBV7-8 and TRBJ1-6, the complete variable domain reads GAGVSQSPRYKVAKRGQDVALRCDPISGHVSLFWYQQALGQGPEFLTYFQNEAQLDKSGLPSDRFFAERPEGSVSTLKIQRTQQEDSAVYLCAGSYSYNSPLHFGNGTRLTVT.

The chain combines TRBV23-1 with TRBJ2-2; D is perhaps TRBD1 (6 bases). TRBV23-1 is identified as an open reading frame with a role that is uncertain. V was cut by 4 bases and J by 0 bases, with 9 bases left in between. The CDR3 has 15 amino acids. The CDR3 DNA sequence: TGCGCCAGCAGTCGCAGGGGCGCGAACACCGGGGAGCTGTTTTTT. Translation: CASSRRGANTGELFF.

The CDR3 DNA follows: TGTGCCAGCAGTGGGAACCACAGGGAGCAGTACTTC. This codes for CASSGNHREQYF. The chain has TRBV2 and TRBJ2-7, with D possibly being TRBD1 (5 bases). Germline V lookup: CDR1 SNHLY, CDR2 FYNNEI. The CDR3 loop spans 12 amino acids. Trimming took 4 bases from V and 7 from J, leaving 11 bases between them.

The rearrangement links TRBV5-6 to TRBJ2-1; 12 nucleotides align to TRBD2. V shed 2 bases and J 8 bases; nucleotides not matched to a gene: 2. CDR1 is SGHDT and CDR2 is YYEEEE in the germline V gene. The length of the CDR3 is 14 residues. CDR3 in amino acids: CASSFGTSGYEQFF. Here the CDR3 DNA reads TGTGCCAGCAGCTTCGGGACTAGCGGGTATGAGCAGTTCTTC. Full variable domain (missing parts from reference TRBV5-6 and TRBJ2-1): DAGVTQSPTHLIKTRGQQVTLRCSPKSGHDTVSWYQQALGQGPQFIFQYYEEEERQRGNFPDRFSGHQFPNYSSELNVNALLLGDSALYLCASSFGTSGYEQFFGPGTRLTVL.

J is TRBJ2-7 and V is TRBV9; D is uncertain. V lost 4 bases, J lost 0 bases, and 14 bases lay in between. This CDR3 region has 15 residues. Germline-derived CDR1 and CDR2 are SGDLS and YYNGEE. The CDR3 reads CASSPARTSSYEQYF. Written as DNA, the CDR3 is TGTGCCAGCAGCCCCGCACGTACCAGCTCCTACGAGCAGTACTTC.

This clone appeared once. This rearrangement joins TRBV27 to TRBJ1-2; a weak D match, TRBD1 (6 bases). V lost 6 bases and J lost 4, with 24 bases in between. Germline-derived CDR1 and CDR2 are MNHEY and SMNVEV (reference sequence). This CDR3 is built from 17 residues. The CDR3 spells CASSSTGSTIRFYGYTF. Here the CDR3 DNA reads TGTGCCAGCAGCTCGACAGGTTCCACCATCCGATTCTATGGCTACACCTTC.

The chain joins TRBV6-5 to TRBJ1-6; unclear D gene. The CDR3 runs to 16 residues. CDR1 and CDR2 (germline): MNHEY, SVGAGI. V was cut by 2 bases and J by 4 bases, with 12 bases left in between. CDR3 nucleotide sequence: TGTGCCAGCAGTTACGGGCTCTCTGGGTATAATTCACCCCTCCACTTT. It encodes CASSYGLSGYNSPLHF.

CDR3 DNA sequence: TGTGCCACCTCCGGAGGACCCCCAGATACGCAGTATTTT. Protein product: CATSGGPPDTQYF. The gene calls are TRBV24-1 and TRBJ2-3, with D perhaps matching TRBD2 (5 bases). The CDR3 length is 13 residues. Trimming cost V 9 bases and J 4 bases, with 13 bases left between them. Germline V lookup: CDR1 KGHDR, CDR2 SFDVKD.

The gene calls are TRBV6-5 and TRBJ2-7; possibly TRBD2 for D (7 bases). V lost 7 bases, J lost 0 bases, and 16 bases lay in between. Germline loops: CDR1 MNHEY, CDR2 SVGAGI. This CDR3 region has 15 residues. This CDR3 is CASNLGGRPSYEQYF. The CDR3 DNA is TGTGCCAGCAACCTCGGGGGGCGGCCCTCCTACGAGCAGTACTTC.